This TCR beta chain emerged from a study of cytomegalovirus exposure and HLA in healthy donors. At the level of the study: Roughly 180 million T cells yielded approximately 100 million unique TCR beta sequences, as an earlier analysis found.

This CDR3 comprises 15 residues. Per the germline V gene, CDR1 is PRHDT and CDR2 is FYEKMQ (reference sequence). V lost 5 bases and J lost 2, with 13 bases in between. On this clone itself: Its antigen is unknown.

Regarding the study as a whole: An analysis done earlier found most TCR beta V segments productive about 87% or about 30% of the time. Using a false discovery rate of 0.05, a later analysis showed that approximately 18,000 TCR beta sequences were associated with HLA alleles. Fewer N-insertions (relative to the 666-donor mean) were reportedly seen in an Asian-associated ancestry cluster in a later analysis.

The PCR had 60 Vbeta and 13 Jbeta primers. The repertoire was sequenced with immunoSEQ multiplex PCR; TCRdb's copy has only in-frame clones and lacks some. The sample has 150,000 to 200,000 clones, roughly 85% seen once; the top ten hold almost 9.5%. The rearrangement uses TRBV13 and TRBJ1-5; unclear D gene. Sequenced material: PBMCs. The receptor's source is a man between 18 and 35 years old in good health and CMV-seropositive. In nucleotides, the CDR3 is TGTGCCAGCAGCAAAGCGAGCAATGGCAATCAGCCCCAGCATTTT. It encodes CASSKASNGNQPQHF.